The rows below give T cell receptor beta chains drawn from one sample of a study of tumor-infiltrating lymphocytes in primary liver carcinoma. MiXCR, applied by TCRdb to the multiplex PCR reads, yields one record per CDR3 protein. The sample carries approximately 80,000 distinct CDR3 sequences, roughly 69% recorded once. Input material: tumor-adjacent normal liver tissue. These receptors all stem from a man aged 40-50 years with primary liver carcinoma and hepatitis B virus infection. Both conserved end residues are part of each CDR3. The D gene is left open where the match is weak. Not all rows give a size; the values are once, few, many and, for expanded clones, a class.

.	.	TRBJ2-7	TRBV4-2	CTITEGLSSYEQYF
.	.	TRBJ2-7	TRBV11-2	CTSSHQANYGQYF
many	.	TRBJ2-5	TRBV5-4	CASSLWEGETQYF
.	.	TRBJ1-2	TRBV11-2	CASISRGYYGYTF
.	.	TRBJ1-3	TRBV5-5	CVSSAGTDLFSGNTIYF
.	.	TRBJ2-1	TRBV7-8	CAGSPLGGSSVSYNEQFF
.	.	TRBJ2-2	TRBV29-1	CSVERQYNTGDLFF
.	.	TRBJ2-1	TRBV29-1	CSARPGGNEQPF
many	TRBD1	TRBJ2-7	TRBV6-2/TRBV6-3	CASSDRASYEQYF
many	.	TRBJ2-1	TRBV7-8	CASSLGARGGLNEQFF
.	.	TRBJ2-5	TRBV11-2	CANSLVRQALGKKETQYF
.	.	TRBJ2-3	TRBV6-2/TRBV6-3	CASREVSTDTQYF
.	TRBD1	TRBJ2-5	TRBV24-1	CATGDRGTGRETQYF
.	.	TRBJ2-1	TRBV12-3/TRBV12-4	CVSSFQGGGKYNEQFF
.	TRBD1	TRBJ2-3	TRBV6-5	CACMRGGGGDTQYF
few	.	TRBJ2-4	TRBV28	CANSSVLIQYF
many	TRBD2	TRBJ2-1	TRBV24-1	CATSPSGANEQFF
.	.	TRBJ2-1	TRBV7-8	CASCPLGGSAVSYSERFF
once	.	TRBJ1-2	TRBV4-3	CASSQDEGTGTRNYGYTF
.	.	TRBJ1-1	TRBV4-1	CANSQDIERTVNTEAFF
.	.	TRBJ2-7	TRBV4-2	CTSTEGLSSYEQYF
.	.	TRBJ2-1	TRBV6-5	CATQERRRSYNEQFF
few	.	TRBJ1-5	TRBV19	CASSPQGMLMGHF
.	.	TRBJ2-5	TRBV12-3/TRBV12-4	CASVRGRKGTQYF
.	.	TRBJ2-7	TRBV4-2	CASRQEFDSSYEQYF
.	TRBD1	TRBJ1-1	TRBV4-1	CASSPSPGQGAAYTEALF
once	TRBD2	TRBJ2-2	TRBV24-1	CATTGGKNTGEPFF
.	.	TRBJ2-6	TRBV5-4	CASSGDRVASGANVLTF
many	TRBD1	TRBJ2-7	TRBV6-2/TRBV6-3	CASSYDRESSEQYF
.	.	TRBJ2-7	TRBV11-2	CAGSTTVFSYYEQYF
.	.	TRBJ1-5	TRBV11-3	CASSLDLGLAQPQHF
.	.	TRBJ2-7	TRBV4-2	CASSQGGPYGQYF
few	.	TRBJ2-1	TRBV7-2	CASSFYTNEQFF